What follows are 22 T cell receptor beta chains derived from one specimen sequenced in a study of shared clonotypes between healthy human individuals. Clones were read by immunoSEQ multiplex PCR, and TCRdb kept only the in-frame ones, dropping some. The table lists about 1.5 million clones, approximately 97% of them singletons, with approximately 1% in the top ten. The sample consisted of naive CD4+ T cells sorted from blood. Subset meaning: CD45RA+ positively selected. Every receptor here comes from a man aged 30 to 39 in good health.

This clone was detected only once. The chain has TRBV27 and TRBJ2-7; possibly TRBD1 or TRBD2 for D (5 bases each). V was shortened by 2 bases and J by 3 bases, with 14 bases between the two germline ends. The germline gives CDR1 MNHEY, CDR2 SMNVEV (reference sequence). The CDR3 has 15 amino acids. The CDR3 is CASSLIGLRGYEQYF. Written as DNA, the CDR3 is TGTGCCAGCAGTTTAATTGGACTTAGGGGCTACGAGCAGTACTTC.

This clone was found once. CDR3 sequence reads: CASSSPRGGISDTQYF. In DNA form, the CDR3 reads TGTGCCAGCAGTTCCCCCCGCGGGGGGATCTCAGATACGCAGTATTTT. The chain is built from TRBV28 and TRBJ2-3, with 8 bases fitting TRBD2. Germline V lookup: CDR1 MDHEN, CDR2 SYDVKM. V shed 4 bases and J 4 bases; nucleotides not matched to a gene: 10. The CDR3 is 16 residues long.

The chain combines TRBV4-2 with TRBJ1-2; 9 nucleotides match TRBD1. The CDR3 consists of 14 residues. CDR1 and CDR2 from the germline V gene are LGHNA and YNFKEQ. V shed 4 bases and J 0 bases; nucleotides not matched to a gene: 0. CDR3 sequence (DNA): TGTGCCAGCAGCCGGGACAGGGCTAACTATGGCTACACCTTC. Amino acid sequence: CASSRDRANYGYTF.

The chain combines TRBV7-2 with TRBJ1-2, with D possibly matching TRBD1 (6 bases). Looked up from germline, CDR1 is SGHTA and CDR2 is FQGNSA. V was pared by 5 bases and J by 0 bases, with 10 bases between. The CDR3 runs 14 residues. The CDR3 sequence: CASSPDSTNYGYTF. In DNA form, the CDR3 reads TGTGCCAGCAGCCCGGACAGTACTAACTATGGCTACACCTTC.

This clone was seen a handful of times. This chain links TRBV7-8 with TRBJ2-7; the D gene is possibly TRBD1 (5 bases). The CDR3 has 16 amino acids. Trimming left V 0 bases short and J 0 bases short, with 12 bases between. Germline assignment: CDR1 SGHVS and CDR2 FQNEAQ. The CDR3 sequence is CASSLAYRLSSYEQYF. CDR3 DNA: TGTGCCAGCAGCTTAGCCTACAGGTTAAGCTCCTACGAGCAGTACTTC.

This chain links TRBV2 with TRBJ2-7; D is unresolved. The CDR3 totals 11 residues. V was cut by 6 bases and J by 2 bases, with 5 bases left in between. From germline, CDR1 is SNHLY and CDR2 FYNNEI. The CDR3 nucleotides read TGTGCCAGCAGGATAGCCTACGAGCAGTACTTC. Amino acids: CASRIAYEQYF.

The CDR3 reads CASSFLASGRRKTQYF. Written as DNA, the CDR3 is TGTGCCAGCAGCTTCCTCGCTAGCGGGAGGCGGAAGACCCAGTACTTC. V usage is TRBV12-1 and J usage is TRBJ2-5; the table names TRBD2, a call not compared with the DNA. TRBV12-1 is listed as a pseudogene. The CDR3 spans 16 residues.

The CDR3 DNA sequence: TGCGCCAGCCGAATAACGAGCTCTGGGGCCAACGTCCTGACTTTC. As protein: CASRITSSGANVLTF. The chain carries TRBV5-1 and TRBJ2-6; D gene unclear. The germline V and J ends were trimmed by 7 bases and 0 bases, with 11 bases remaining between them. The germline CDR1 and CDR2 sequences are SGHRS and YFSETQ. There are 15 residues in the CDR3.

The V call is TRBV19, the J call TRBJ2-1; D not certain. Germline values: CDR1 LNHDA, CDR2 SQIVND (reference sequence). With 3 bases removed from V and 0 bases from J, the gap between germline ends came to 9 bases. This CDR3 comprises 15 residues. CDR3 region: CASSIPISSYNEQFF. The CDR3 region has the DNA TGTGCCAGTAGTATCCCAATTAGCTCCTACAATGAGCAGTTCTTC.

The rearrangement uses TRBV7-8 and TRBJ2-1, with D possibly matching TRBD1 (5 bases). The CDR3 is 15 amino acids. Trimming removed 5 bases at V and 4 bases at J, with 15 bases between. Germline V gene sequence: CDR1 SGHVS, CDR2 FQNEAQ. The CDR3 protein is CASSPRRGTYNEQFF. In DNA form, the CDR3 reads TGTGCCAGCAGCCCCAGAAGGGGAACATACAATGAGCAGTTCTTC.

The rearrangement links TRBV6-6 to TRBJ2-1; D is possibly TRBD2 (5 bases). V was clipped by 2 bases and J by 2 bases, with 10 bases between them. Germline lookup yields CDR1 MNHNY and CDR2 SVGAGI (reference sequence). CDR3 length: 15 amino acids. The CDR3 region has the DNA TGTGCCAGCAGTTACGGAGCGGAAGCCTACAATGAGCAGTTCTTC. It specifies CASSYGAEAYNEQFF.

The chain links TRBV4-3 to TRBJ1-4; D not resolved. The V gene's germline CDR1 is LGHNA and CDR2 YSLEER. The length of the CDR3 is 17 residues. The ends were cut back, 1 base at V and 3 bases at J, with 15 bases in the middle. CDR3 DNA sequence: TGCGCCAGCAGCCAAGGTACCCTCGGAGGATCTAATGAAAAACTGTTTTTT. Protein sequence: CASSQGTLGGSNEKLFF.

The CDR3 bases are TGTGCCAGCAGCCCCAGGACGGGTCAAGATACGCAGTATTTT. It specifies CASSPRTGQDTQYF. This chain joins TRBV7-9 and TRBJ2-3; D call uncertain. This CDR3 region has 14 residues. V lost 5 bases, J lost 5 bases, and 14 bases lay in between. CDR1 is SEHNR, CDR2 FQNEAQ, per germline (reference sequence).

The chain recombines TRBV10-2 with TRBJ2-7, with 9 bases that match TRBD2. Germline V gene sequence: CDR1 WSHSY, CDR2 SAAADI. The V segment lost 6 bases and the J segment 4 bases; nucleotides outside the gene matches: 4. The CDR3 is 13 residues long. The CDR3 reads CASRTSGDYEQYF. The DNA of the CDR3 is TGCGCCAGCAGGACTAGCGGTGATTACGAGCAGTACTTC.

CDR3 in amino acids: CASSLRLAGQDTQYF. The CDR3 bases are TGCGCCAGCAGCTTACGACTAGCGGGACAGGATACGCAGTATTTT. The chain has TRBV5-1 and TRBJ2-3; TRBD2 aligns across 11 bases. CDR1 is SGHRS and CDR2 is YFSETQ in the germline V gene. The CDR3 sequence is 15 residues long. Trimming at V came to 2 bases and at J to 6 bases, leaving 5 bases not matched to a gene.

The V and J genes are TRBV19 and TRBJ2-3; TRBD1 matches 9 bases. Trimming took 3 bases from V and 1 from J; bases not matched to a gene: 2. The CDR3 has 15 residues. From germline, CDR1 is LNHDA and CDR2 SQIVND (reference sequence). The CDR3 spells CASSMGDRGTDTQYF. The CDR3 DNA follows: TGTGCCAGTAGTATGGGGGACAGGGGCACAGATACGCAGTATTTT. Complete variable domain (other parts from reference TRBV19 and TRBJ2-3): DGGITQSPKYLFRKEGQNVTLSCEQNLNHDAMYWYRQDPGQGLRLIYYSQIVNDFQKGDIAEGYSVSREKKESFPLTVTSAQKNPTAFYLCASSMGDRGTDTQYFGPGTRLTVL.

The chain has TRBV5-6 and TRBJ1-1; D gene ambiguous. Trimming stripped 0 bases from V and 7 bases from J, with 16 bases between. Per the germline V gene, CDR1 is SGHDT and CDR2 is YYEEEE. This CDR3 region has 15 residues. For the CDR3, the DNA is TGTGCCAGCAGCTTGGCCGGGCCACATTCTGGTGAAGCTTTCTTT. This sequence encodes CASSLAGPHSGEAFF.

This chain connects TRBV7-3 to TRBJ2-7; D is possibly TRBD2 (5 bases). Looked up from germline, CDR1 is SGHTA and CDR2 is FQGTGA. V lost 3 bases and J 5 bases, leaving 17 bases between the germline ends. The CDR3 is 15 amino acids. DNA for the CDR3: TGTGCCAGCAGCTTTCGTGCGGGTCTCCTAGACGAGCAGTACTTC. As protein: CASSFRAGLLDEQYF.

The rearrangement joins TRBV5-1 to TRBJ2-2; D not resolved. This CDR3 region has 14 residues. Germline values: CDR1 SGHRS, CDR2 YFSETQ. Trimming shortened V by 0 bases and J by 6 bases, and 9 bases separated the two germline ends. In DNA, the CDR3 is TGCGCCAGCAGCTTGGACGGCGAGGCCGGGGAGCTGTTTTTT. Translated: CASSLDGEAGELFF.

V usage is TRBV7-9 and J usage is TRBJ2-6, with TRBD1 identical over 9 bases. Germline trimming cut 5 bases from V and 0 bases from J; bases unmatched to any gene: 5. CDR1 and CDR2 from the germline V gene are SEHNR and FQNEAQ (reference sequence). The CDR3 is 17 residues long. CDR3 nucleotide sequence: TGTGCCAGCAGCCACGGGACAGGGCCCTCTGGGGCCAACGTCCTGACTTTC. This encodes CASSHGTGPSGANVLTF.

The chain links TRBV10-3 to TRBJ1-2; possible D gene TRBD1, 6 bases. Germline V gene lookup returns CDR1 ENHRY and CDR2 SYGVKD. The CDR3 extends over 12 amino acids. The V end was cut by 10 bases, the J end by 8 bases, with 17 bases between. CDR3 in amino acids: CATMGQSNGYTF. DNA of the CDR3: TGTGCCACCATGGGACAAAGCAACGGCTACACCTTC.

This sequence joins TRBV7-9 and TRBJ2-5, with D unclear. CDR3 length equals 14 residues. Germline assignment: CDR1 SEHNR and CDR2 FQNEAQ (reference sequence). V was clipped by 1 base and J by 6 bases, with 12 bases between them. CDR3 protein: CASSLEGLLKTQYF. For the CDR3, the DNA is TGTGCCAGCAGCTTAGAGGGCCTACTGAAGACCCAGTACTTC.